Given below is one T cell receptor (beta chain) in context. The CDR3 has 15 amino acids. Looked up from germline, CDR1 is SNHLY and CDR2 is FYNNEI. With 3 bases removed from V and 8 bases from J, the gap between germline ends came to 16 bases. The sample comes from a study of blood T cell repertoires in COVID-19. Study context: Acute and convalescent COVID-19 specimens originated in the United States, Italy and Spain. The analysed material was cDNA or gDNA that came from T cells, B-cell-depleted T cells, or PBMCs.

The authors' processing: Counts of nucleated cells, estimated from reference gene primer amplification, were obtained. Profiled with immunoSEQ multiplex PCR; TCRdb holds only in-frame clones, not every one. The V and J calls and clone size come from that table; D and trimming were worked out from the DNA. In the table there are fewer than 150,000 clones, 80% to 90% of which are singletons. Specimen: peripheral blood. The rearrangement links TRBV2 to TRBJ1-4; D remains unclear. This TCR derives from a woman aged 60-70 years with acute or convalescent COVID-19. The CDR3 DNA reads as TGTGCCAGCAGTGACACCCCAAATGGTGGCGAAAAACTGTTTTTT. It specifies CASSDTPNGGEKLFF.